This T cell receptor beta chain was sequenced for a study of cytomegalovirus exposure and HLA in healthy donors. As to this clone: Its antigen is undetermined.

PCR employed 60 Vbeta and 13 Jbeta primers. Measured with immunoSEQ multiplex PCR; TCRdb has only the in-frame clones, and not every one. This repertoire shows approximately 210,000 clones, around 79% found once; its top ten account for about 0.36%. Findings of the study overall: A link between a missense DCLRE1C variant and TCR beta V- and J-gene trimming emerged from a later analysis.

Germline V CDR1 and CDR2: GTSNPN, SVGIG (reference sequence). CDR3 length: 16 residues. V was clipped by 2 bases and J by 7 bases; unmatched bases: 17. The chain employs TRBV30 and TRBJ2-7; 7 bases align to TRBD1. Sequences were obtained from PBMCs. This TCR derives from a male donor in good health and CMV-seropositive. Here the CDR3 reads CAWSTARQGLIREQYF. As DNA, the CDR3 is TGTGCCTGGAGTACCGCCAGACAGGGCCTGATTCGAGAGCAGTACTTC.